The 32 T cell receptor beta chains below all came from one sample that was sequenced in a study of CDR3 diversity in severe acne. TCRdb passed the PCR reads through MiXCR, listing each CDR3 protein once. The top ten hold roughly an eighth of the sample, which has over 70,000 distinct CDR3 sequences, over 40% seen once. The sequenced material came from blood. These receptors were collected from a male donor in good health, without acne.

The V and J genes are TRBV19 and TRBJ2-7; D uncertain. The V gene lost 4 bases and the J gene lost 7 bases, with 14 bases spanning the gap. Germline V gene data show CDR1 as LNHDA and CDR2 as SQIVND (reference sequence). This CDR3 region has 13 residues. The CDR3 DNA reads TGTGCCAGTAGTACCCAATCTACCTTGGAGCAGTACTTC. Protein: CASSTQSTLEQYF.

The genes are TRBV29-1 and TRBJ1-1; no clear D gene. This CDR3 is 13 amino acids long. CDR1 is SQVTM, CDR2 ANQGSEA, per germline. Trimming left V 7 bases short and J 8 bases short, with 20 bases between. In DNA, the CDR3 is TGCAGCGCTGGGCCTCGAAGTAGACAAGAAGCTTTCTTT. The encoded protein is CSAGPRSRQEAFF.

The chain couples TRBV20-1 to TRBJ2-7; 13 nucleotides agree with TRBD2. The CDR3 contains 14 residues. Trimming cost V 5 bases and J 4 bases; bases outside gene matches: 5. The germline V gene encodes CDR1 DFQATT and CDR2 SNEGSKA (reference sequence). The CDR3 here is CSARRLAGGYEQYF. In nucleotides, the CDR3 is TGCAGTGCTCGTCGACTAGCGGGAGGATACGAGCAGTACTTC.

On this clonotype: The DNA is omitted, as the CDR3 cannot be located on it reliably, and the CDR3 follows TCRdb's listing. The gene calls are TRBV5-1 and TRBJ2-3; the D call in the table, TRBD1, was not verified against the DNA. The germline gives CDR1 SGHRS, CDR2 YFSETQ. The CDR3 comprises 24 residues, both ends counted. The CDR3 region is CASSRTGGYGYTFGSGTRADTQYF.

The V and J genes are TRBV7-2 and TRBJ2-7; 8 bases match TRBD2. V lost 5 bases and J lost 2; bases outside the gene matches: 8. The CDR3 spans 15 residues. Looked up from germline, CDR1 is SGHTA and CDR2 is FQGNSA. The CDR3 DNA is TGTGCCAGCAGCCCAACCGCGGGGGGAACCTACGAGCAGTACTTC. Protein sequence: CASSPTAGGTYEQYF.

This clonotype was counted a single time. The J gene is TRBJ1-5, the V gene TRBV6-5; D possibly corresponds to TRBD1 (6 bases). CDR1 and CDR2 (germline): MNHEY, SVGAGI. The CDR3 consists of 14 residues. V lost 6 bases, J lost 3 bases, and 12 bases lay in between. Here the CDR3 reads CASRAQGSNQPQHF. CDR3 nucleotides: TGTGCCAGCAGAGCACAGGGATCCAATCAGCCCCAGCATTTT.

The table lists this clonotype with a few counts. The CDR3 region is CAISRLASSYEQYF. CDR3 DNA: TGTGCCATCAGTAGGCTAGCGAGCTCCTACGAGCAGTACTTC. V gene TRBV10-3 combines with J gene TRBJ2-7; TRBD2 is a possible D gene (6 bases). In germline, CDR1 is ENHRY, CDR2 SYGVKD. V was shortened by 5 bases and J by 0 bases, with 11 bases between the two germline ends. CDR3 length: 14 residues.

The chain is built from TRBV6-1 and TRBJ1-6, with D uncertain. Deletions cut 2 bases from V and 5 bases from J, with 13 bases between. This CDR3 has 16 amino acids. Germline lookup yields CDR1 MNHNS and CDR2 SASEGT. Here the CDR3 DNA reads TGTGCCAGCAGTGAAATAGGGTCAGGCAATAATTCACCCCTCCACTTT. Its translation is CASSEIGSGNNSPLHF.

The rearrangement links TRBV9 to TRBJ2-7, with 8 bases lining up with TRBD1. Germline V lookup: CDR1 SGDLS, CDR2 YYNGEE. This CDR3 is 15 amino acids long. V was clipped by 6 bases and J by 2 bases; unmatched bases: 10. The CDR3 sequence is CASTPGQVTTYEQYF. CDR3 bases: TGTGCCAGCACCCCGGGACAGGTAACGACCTACGAGCAGTACTTC.

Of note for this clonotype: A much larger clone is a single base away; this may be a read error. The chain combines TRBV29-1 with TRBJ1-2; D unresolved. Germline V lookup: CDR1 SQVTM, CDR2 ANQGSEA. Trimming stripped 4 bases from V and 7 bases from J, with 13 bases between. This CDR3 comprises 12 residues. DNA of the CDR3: TGCAGCGTTGTAATCCCACCCTGTGGCTACACCTTC. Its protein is CSVVIPPCGYTF. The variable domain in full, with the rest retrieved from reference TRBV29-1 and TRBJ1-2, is SAVISQKPSRDICQRGTSLTIQCQVDSQVTMMFWYRQQPGQSLTLIATANQGSEATYESGFVIDKFPISRPNLTFSTLTVSNMSPEDSSIYLCSVVIPPCGYTFGSGTRLTVV.

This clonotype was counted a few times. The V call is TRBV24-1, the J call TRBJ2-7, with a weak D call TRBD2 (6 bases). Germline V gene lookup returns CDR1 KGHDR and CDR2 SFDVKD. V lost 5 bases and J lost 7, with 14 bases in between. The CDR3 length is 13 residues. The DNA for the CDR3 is TGTGCCACCAGTGTGGGTCCCGGGGGTGAGCAGTACTTC. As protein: CATSVGPGGEQYF.

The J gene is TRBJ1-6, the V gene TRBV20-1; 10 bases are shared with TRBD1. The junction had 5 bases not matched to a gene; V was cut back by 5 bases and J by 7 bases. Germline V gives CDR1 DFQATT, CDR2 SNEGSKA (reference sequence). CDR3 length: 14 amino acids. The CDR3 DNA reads TGCAGTGCTGAGACAGGGGGCCACAATTCACCCCTCCACTTT. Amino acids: CSAETGGHNSPLHF.

CDR3 loop: CASSYPGQGSTEQYF. The CDR3 DNA reads as TGTGCCAGCAGTTACCCGGGACAGGGCTCCACCGAGCAGTACTTC. The rearrangement joins TRBV6-5 to TRBJ2-7; 9 positions agree with TRBD1. The V gene's germline CDR1 is MNHEY and CDR2 SVGAGI. The V gene end was trimmed by 2 bases and the J gene end by 6 bases; junction bases not matched to a gene: 8. The CDR3 covers 15 residues.

In DNA, the CDR3 is TGCGCCAGCAGAAGGGACGGGAATTCACCCCTCCACTTT. Protein sequence: CASRRDGNSPLHF. The rearrangement joins TRBV5-1 to TRBJ1-6; D might be TRBD1 (5 bases). The germline CDR1 and CDR2 sequences are SGHRS and YFSETQ. Trimming stripped 5 bases from V and 7 bases from J, with 10 bases between. This CDR3 is built from 13 residues.

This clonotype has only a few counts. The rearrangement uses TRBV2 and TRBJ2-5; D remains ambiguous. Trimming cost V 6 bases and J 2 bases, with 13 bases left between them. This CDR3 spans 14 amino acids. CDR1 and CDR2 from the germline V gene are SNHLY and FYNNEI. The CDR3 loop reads CASRETELQETQYF. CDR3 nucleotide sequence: TGTGCCAGCAGGGAAACAGAGCTGCAAGAGACCCAGTACTTC.

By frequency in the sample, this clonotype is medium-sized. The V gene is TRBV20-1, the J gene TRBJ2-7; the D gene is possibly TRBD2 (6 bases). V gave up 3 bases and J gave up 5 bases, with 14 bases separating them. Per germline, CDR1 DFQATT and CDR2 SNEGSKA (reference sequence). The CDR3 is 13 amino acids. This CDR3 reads CSASGGWRNEQYF. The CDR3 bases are TGCAGTGCTAGTGGGGGGTGGAGGAACGAGCAGTACTTC.

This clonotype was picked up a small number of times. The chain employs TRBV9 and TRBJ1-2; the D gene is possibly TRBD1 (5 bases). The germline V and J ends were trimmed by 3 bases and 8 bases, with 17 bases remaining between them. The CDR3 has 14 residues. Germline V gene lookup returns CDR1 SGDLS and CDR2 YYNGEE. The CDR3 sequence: CASSATGTVEGYTF. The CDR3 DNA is TGTGCCAGCAGCGCAACCGGGACCGTCGAAGGCTACACCTTC.

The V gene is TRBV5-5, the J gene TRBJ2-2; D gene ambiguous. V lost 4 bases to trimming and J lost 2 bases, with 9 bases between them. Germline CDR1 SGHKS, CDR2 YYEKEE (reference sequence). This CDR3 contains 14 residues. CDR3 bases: TGTGCCAGCAGCGCCACGAGAAACACCGGGGAGCTGTTTTTT. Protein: CASSATRNTGELFF.

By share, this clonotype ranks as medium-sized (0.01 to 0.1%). DNA for the CDR3: TGTGCCACCAGTGATAACAGCGCTACCTACAATGAGCAGTTCTTC. Its protein is CATSDNSATYNEQFF. The chain has TRBV24-1 and TRBJ2-1; no definite D call. The CDR3 is 15 amino acids. The V gene lost 3 bases and the J gene lost 2 bases, with 10 bases spanning the gap. Per the germline V gene, CDR1 is KGHDR and CDR2 is SFDVKD.

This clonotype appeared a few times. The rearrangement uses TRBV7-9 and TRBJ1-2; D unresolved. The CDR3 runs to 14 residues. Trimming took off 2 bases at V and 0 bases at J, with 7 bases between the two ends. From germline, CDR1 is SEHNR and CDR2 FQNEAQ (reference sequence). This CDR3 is CASSLNPTNYGYTF. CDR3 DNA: TGTGCCAGCAGCTTAAACCCAACTAACTATGGCTACACCTTC. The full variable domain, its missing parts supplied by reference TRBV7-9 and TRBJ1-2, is DTGVSQNPRHKITKRGQNVTFRCDPISEHNRLYWYRQTLGQGPEFLTYFQNEAQLEKSRLLSDRFSAERPKGSFSTLEIQRTEQGDSAMYLCASSLNPTNYGYTFGSGTRLTVV.

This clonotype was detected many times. In DNA form, the CDR3 reads TGTGCTAGTGGTTTGGTAAGGTTGGGGAACACCGGGGAGCTGTTTTTT. This codes for CASGLVRLGNTGELFF. The chain couples TRBV12-5 to TRBJ2-2; D ambiguous. The germline V gene encodes CDR1 LGHNT and CDR2 FRNRAP. This CDR3 is 16 amino acids long. V was clipped by 0 bases and J by 1 base, with 9 bases between them.

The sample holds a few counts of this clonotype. The CDR3 bases are TGCAGCGTTGTGAGGTTTTCGGAGACCCAGTACTTC. This codes for CSVVRFSETQYF. V gene TRBV29-1 combines with J gene TRBJ2-5; D is uncertain. Germline V CDR1 and CDR2: SQVTM, ANQGSEA. The CDR3 is 12 residues long. Between the trimmed V and J ends, which lost 4 bases and 5 bases, there was a span of 11 bases.

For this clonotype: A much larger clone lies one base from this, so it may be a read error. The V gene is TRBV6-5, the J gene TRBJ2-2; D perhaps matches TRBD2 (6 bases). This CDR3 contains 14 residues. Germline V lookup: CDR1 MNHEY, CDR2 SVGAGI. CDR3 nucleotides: TGTGCCAGCAGCAAACGTACGGAATCCGGGGGGCTGTTTTTT. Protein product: CASSKRTESGGLFF.

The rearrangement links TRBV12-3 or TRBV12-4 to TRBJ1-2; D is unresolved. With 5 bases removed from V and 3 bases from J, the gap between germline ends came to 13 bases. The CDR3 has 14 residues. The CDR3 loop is CASSADQLHYGYTF. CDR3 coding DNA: TGTGCCAGCAGTGCAGACCAGTTGCACTATGGCTACACCTTC.

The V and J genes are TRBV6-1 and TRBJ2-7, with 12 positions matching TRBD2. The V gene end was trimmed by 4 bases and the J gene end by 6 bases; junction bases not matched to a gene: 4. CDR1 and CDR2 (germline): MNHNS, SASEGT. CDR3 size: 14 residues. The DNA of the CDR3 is TGTGCCAGCAGTGGACTAGCGGGAGTAGGCGAGCAGTACTTC. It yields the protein CASSGLAGVGEQYF.

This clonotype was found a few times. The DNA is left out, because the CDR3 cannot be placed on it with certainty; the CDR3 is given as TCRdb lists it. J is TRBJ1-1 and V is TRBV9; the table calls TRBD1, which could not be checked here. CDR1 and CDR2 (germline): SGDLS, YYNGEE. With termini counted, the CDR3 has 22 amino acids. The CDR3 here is CASSPDSCLRAVLRAGHTEAFF.

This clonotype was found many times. DNA of the CDR3: TGTGCCAGCAGTTTTGGGACAGGTCTATCTCGCGAGCAGTACTTC. Its protein is CASSFGTGLSREQYF. The V and J genes are TRBV27 and TRBJ2-7; 8 bases are shared with TRBD1. V trimming: 3 bases; J trimming: 6 bases; junction bases outside the gene matches: 10. Germline V lookup: CDR1 MNHEY, CDR2 SMNVEV (reference sequence). The CDR3 runs to 15 residues.

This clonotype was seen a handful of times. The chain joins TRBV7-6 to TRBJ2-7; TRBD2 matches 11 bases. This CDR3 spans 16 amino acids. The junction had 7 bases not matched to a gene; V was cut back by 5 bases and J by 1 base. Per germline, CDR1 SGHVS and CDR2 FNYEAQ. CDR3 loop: CASSLTSGSASYEQYF. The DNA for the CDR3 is TGTGCCAGCAGCCTCACTAGCGGGAGCGCTTCCTACGAGCAGTACTTC.

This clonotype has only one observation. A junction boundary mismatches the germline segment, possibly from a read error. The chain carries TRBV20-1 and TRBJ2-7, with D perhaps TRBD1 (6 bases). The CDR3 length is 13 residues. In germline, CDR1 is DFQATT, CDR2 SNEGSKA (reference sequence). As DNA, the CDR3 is TGCAGTGCCAGGGGCAGCGCCCCCTACGGGCAGTACTTC. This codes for CSARGSAPYGQYF.

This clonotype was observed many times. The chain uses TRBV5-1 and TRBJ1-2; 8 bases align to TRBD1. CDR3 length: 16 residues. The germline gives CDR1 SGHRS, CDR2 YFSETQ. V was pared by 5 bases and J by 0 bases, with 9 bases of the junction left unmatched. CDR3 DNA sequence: TGCGCCAGCAGATACACCGGGACAGGTCCTAACTATGGCTACACCTTC. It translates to CASRYTGTGPNYGYTF.

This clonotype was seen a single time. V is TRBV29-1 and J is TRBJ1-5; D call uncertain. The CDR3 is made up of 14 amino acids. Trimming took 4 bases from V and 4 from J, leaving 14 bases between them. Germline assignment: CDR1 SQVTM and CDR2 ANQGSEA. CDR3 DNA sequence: TGCAGCGTTGCCATGGAAGGGAGAAATCAGCCCCAGCATTTT. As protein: CSVAMEGRNQPQHF.

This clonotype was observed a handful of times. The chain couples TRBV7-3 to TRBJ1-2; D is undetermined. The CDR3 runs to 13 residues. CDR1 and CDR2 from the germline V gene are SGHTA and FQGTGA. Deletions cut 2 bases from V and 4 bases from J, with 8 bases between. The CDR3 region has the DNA TGTGCCAGCAGCTTAGGAGTCGGCTATGGCTACACCTTC. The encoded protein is CASSLGVGYGYTF.